Detailed here is one TCR beta chain. Its cognate antigen is unknown. The data originate from a study of T cell repertoires in cytomegalovirus infection. TCRdb reanalysed the reads using MiXCR and keeps one entry per CDR3 protein. Seen here are 340,000 or so distinct CDR3 sequences, 20% to 25% observed once, and the top ten hold about an eighth. Study-wide points: Cumulative frequency (of public TCR beta family members) identified carriers of CMV plus the relevant HLA.

The germline CDR1 and CDR2 sequences are MNHEY and SVGEGT. V lost 6 bases, J lost 6 bases, and 8 bases stayed unmatched. This CDR3 spans 15 amino acids. The chain couples TRBV6-2 or TRBV6-3 to TRBJ2-2; TRBD1 matches 9 bases. This sample comprised cultured PBMCs, obtained from culture after CMV antigen stimulation. The sequence came from a human donor in good health (CMV status not recorded). Some clones in this sample may be carry-over from other donors' samples. CDR3 region: CASRPGQGIPGELFF. The CDR3 nucleotides are TGTGCCAGCAGACCGGGACAGGGCATCCCCGGGGAGCTGTTTTTT.